This TCR beta chain was identified in a study of regulatory T cells in long-lasting Graves disease. CDR3-region Arm-PCR and iRepertoire HTBI primers produced the TCR beta libraries. Each CDR3 protein gets one entry after TCRdb re-called the multiplex PCR reads with MiXCR. The sample has 510,000 or so distinct CDR3 sequences, more than 10% seen once. Specified time point: newly diagnosed GD, antithyroid drugs for less than 3 months. Generation of the TCR library employed RNA extracted from PBMCs. This clonotype was counted at least ten times. These records were also assigned to another study, of T cells in Graves' hyperthyroidism and ophthalmopathy.

The sample in question was peripheral blood mononuclear cells (PBMCs), obtained at new diagnosis, from a patient treated with antithyroid drugs. The receptor was isolated from a woman aged 30 to 39 with Graves disease.

Written as DNA, the CDR3 is TGTGCCAGCAGTGAGGATACGTACCAAGAGACCCAGTACTTC. Its translation: CASSEDTYQETQYF. This chain joins TRBV28 and TRBJ2-5; D call uncertain. CDR1 and CDR2 from the germline V gene are MDHEN and SYDVKM. CDR3 length: 14 residues. Trimming shortened V by 5 bases and J by 0 bases, and 10 bases separated the two germline ends.